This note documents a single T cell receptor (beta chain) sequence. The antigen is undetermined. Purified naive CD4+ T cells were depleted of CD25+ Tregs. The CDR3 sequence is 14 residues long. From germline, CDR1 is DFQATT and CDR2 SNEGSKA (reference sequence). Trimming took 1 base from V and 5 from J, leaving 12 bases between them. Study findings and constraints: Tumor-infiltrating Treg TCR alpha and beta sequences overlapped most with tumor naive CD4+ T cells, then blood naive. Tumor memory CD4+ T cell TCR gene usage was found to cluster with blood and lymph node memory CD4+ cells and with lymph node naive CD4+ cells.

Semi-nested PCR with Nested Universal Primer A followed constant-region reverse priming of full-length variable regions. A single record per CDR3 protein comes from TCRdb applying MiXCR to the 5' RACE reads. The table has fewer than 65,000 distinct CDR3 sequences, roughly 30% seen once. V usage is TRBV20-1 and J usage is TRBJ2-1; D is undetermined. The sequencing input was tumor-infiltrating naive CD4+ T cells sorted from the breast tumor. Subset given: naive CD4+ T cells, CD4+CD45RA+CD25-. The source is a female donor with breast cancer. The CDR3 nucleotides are TGCAGTGCTAGAGCCCCTTGGGGTAACAATGAGCAGTTCTTC. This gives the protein CSARAPWGNNEQFF.